Listed below are T cell receptor beta chains from one sample, sequenced in a study of a mutant IDH1 vaccine in newly diagnosed glioma. The repertoire was sequenced with immunoSEQ multiplex PCR; TCRdb's copy has only in-frame clones and lacks some. The profile covers about 54,000 clones, with 84% appearing a single time and approximately 4.3% taken by the ten largest. These receptors' targets are unknown. The sequences come from PBMCs, collected from a glioma patient whose treatment included an IDH1 peptide vaccine. Receptors were obtained from a woman between 18 and 29 years old with glioma. CDR3s include the opening cysteine and the closing phenylalanine or tryptophan. A D gene is named only where the DNA matches it firmly. Only some rows state a clone size, as once, few, many or a class for expanded clones.

CDR3nt	CDR3aa	j_gene	abundance	d_gene	v_gene
TGCACCAGCAGCCCGGCCCCCCTCGGACTAGCGGGGACGGGGGAGACCCAGTACTTC	CTSSPAPLGLAGTGETQYF	TRBJ2-5	once	.	TRBV1
TGTGCCAGCAGAGGACAGGCCAGACTCTATGGCTACACCTTC	CASRGQARLYGYTF	TRBJ1-2	few	TRBD1	TRBV5-4
TGTGCCAGCAGCTTAGGCACTAGCGGGTTAGGGGTCTACGAGCAGTACTTC	CASSLGTSGLGVYEQYF	TRBJ2-7	once	TRBD2	TRBV7-6
TGTGCCAGCAGACGATCTCATGAAGCTTTCTTT	CASRRSHEAFF	TRBJ1-1	few	.	TRBV27
TGTGCCAGCAGTTACTCGCGGGGGCTCGGTAACAATGAGCAGTTCTTC	CASSYSRGLGNNEQFF	TRBJ2-1	.	.	TRBV6-5
TGTGCCAGCAGCCCCCGACTAGTCTACGAGCAGTACTTC	CASSPRLVYEQYF	TRBJ2-7	.	.	TRBV11-2
TGTGCCAGCAGTTTAGGGGACATTTACAATGAGCAGTTCTTC	CASSLGDIYNEQFF	TRBJ2-1	.	.	TRBV27
TGTGCCAGCAGGGAGGGGGCGACCACTGAAGCTTTCTTT	CASREGATTEAFF	TRBJ1-1	few	TRBD1	TRBV25-1
TGTGCCAGCAGCCGTCAGGGGGCAGCTGGAAACACCATATATTTT	CASSRQGAAGNTIYF	TRBJ1-3	.	TRBD1	TRBV14
TGTGCCATCAGTGGGACAGAGGAGACCCAGTACTTC	CAISGTEETQYF	TRBJ2-5	.	.	TRBV10-3
TGTGCCAGCAGTATTAGCGGCACAGATACGCAGTATTTT	CASSISGTDTQYF	TRBJ2-3	.	.	TRBV6-4
TGTGCCAGCAGCGTAGACTCTGGAAACACCATATATTTT	CASSVDSGNTIYF	TRBJ1-3	.	.	TRBV9
TGTGCCAGCAGTAAAGGGACGCCCCAACGAGGAGCTTTCTTT	CASSKGTPQRGAFF	TRBJ1-1	.	.	TRBV27
TGTGCCAGCAGCCCTCAGGGCCTCCCCAAAAACATTCAGTACTTC	CASSPQGLPKNIQYF	TRBJ2-4	.	.	TRBV27
TGTGCCAGCAGTGGGCTTTCTGGGGCCAACGTCCTGACTTTC	CASSGLSGANVLTF	TRBJ2-6	.	.	TRBV6-1
TGTGCCAGCAGCGTATGGCAAGTGGGGAACACTGAAGCTTTCTTT	CASSVWQVGNTEAFF	TRBJ1-1	.	.	TRBV9
TGTGCCAAAAGCGGGAGTGGCCAAGAGACCCAGTACTTC	CAKSGSGQETQYF	TRBJ2-5	once	TRBD2	TRBV2
TGTGCCAGTAGTATGGGGGGCTACGAGCAGTACTTC	CASSMGGYEQYF	TRBJ2-7	.	.	TRBV19
TGTGCCAGCAGCGTAGACCCTAGCGGGAGGGCCCAAGAGACCCAGTACTTC	CASSVDPSGRAQETQYF	TRBJ2-5	once	TRBD2	TRBV9
TGTGCCAGCAGCTTAACGGGGGGCCCTAAGTACTTC	CASSLTGGPKYF	TRBJ2-7	.	.	TRBV7-3
TGCGCCAGCAGCTTGGCCGTGGGGACAGGGGCACCCTTCAGTGAAGCTTTCTTT	CASSLAVGTGAPFSEAFF	TRBJ1-1	.	TRBD1	TRBV5-1
TGTGCCAGCAGTTTATACCCACCTTGGGCCTACGAGCAGTACTTC	CASSLYPPWAYEQYF	TRBJ2-7	.	.	TRBV27
TGTGCCAGCAGCTTACGCTCCCCGGAGCTGCCCGAGCAGTTCTTC	CASSLRSPELPEQFF	TRBJ2-1	.	.	TRBV5-6
TGCGCCAGCAGCCCCAGGAGTGGACTTAGCTCCTACAATGAGCAGTTCTTC	CASSPRSGLSSYNEQFF	TRBJ2-1	.	.	TRBV4-1
TGTGCCAGCAGCACAAGGACTAGCGTAGGGCAGTATAGCACAGATACGCAGTATTTT	CASSTRTSVGQYSTDTQYF	TRBJ2-3	.	TRBD2	TRBV7-3
TGTGCCATCAGTGCCGACCGCTCTGGAAACACCATATATTTT	CAISADRSGNTIYF	TRBJ1-3	once	.	TRBV10-3
TGCGCCAGCAGTGAGGGAGGGAGACCCCGGGAGCAGTACTTC	CASSEGGRPREQYF	TRBJ2-7	.	.	TRBV10-2
TGTGCCAGCAGGCCTCAGGGGACTGAAGCTTTCTTT	CASRPQGTEAFF	TRBJ1-1	.	.	TRBV6-5
TGTGCCAGCAGTTTATCCCCCTCCTCCCGCTATGGCTACACCTTC	CASSLSPSSRYGYTF	TRBJ1-2	.	.	TRBV28
TGTGCCAGCAGATTGGCCGGCGGGGGGGCGTACAATGAGCAGTTCTTC	CASRLAGGGAYNEQFF	TRBJ2-1	medium-sized	TRBD2	TRBV7-9
TGCAGCGCCAGCTCCGGGAATGAAAAACTGTTTTTT	CSASSGNEKLFF	TRBJ1-4	.	.	TRBV29-1
TGTGCCAGCAGCCAACTCAAGGGGGGGCCGGGCGAGCAGTACTTC	CASSQLKGGPGEQYF	TRBJ2-7	.	.	TRBV14
TGCGCCAGCAGAGGGACAGGGGGACCGACTGAAGCTTTCTTT	CASRGTGGPTEAFF	TRBJ1-1	.	TRBD1	TRBV5-1
TGCGCCAGCAGCCAGCCGACAGGGTCTGACCCGTCGAATTTT	CASSQPTGSDPSNF	TRBJ2-3	.	TRBD1	TRBV4-1
TGTGCCATCAGTGACCACCTCGGGGGGTTTAACACCGGGGAGCTGTTTTTT	CAISDHLGGFNTGELFF	TRBJ2-2	once	TRBD2	TRBV10-3
TGTGCCAGCAGCTTTCGGGACAGGTACATGAACACTGAAGCTTTCTTT	CASSFRDRYMNTEAFF	TRBJ1-1	.	TRBD1	TRBV7-9
TGTGCCAGCAGCCCGCTTGCGGGGGGCTCAGCTTTCTTT	CASSPLAGGSAFF	TRBJ1-1	few	.	TRBV14
TGTGCCAGCAGCTTAAGGCGGGAAGGGTCCTACGAGCAGTACTTC	CASSLRREGSYEQYF	TRBJ2-7	once	.	TRBV5-4
TGCGCCAGCAGCCACATGGCGTCTAGCAATCAGCCCCAGCATTTT	CASSHMASSNQPQHF	TRBJ1-5	once	.	TRBV4-3
TGCGCCAGCAGTGACCCAGGACTCCCGGGTGACTTC	CASSDPGLPGDF	TRBJ2-5	.	.	TRBV10-1
TGTGCCAGCAGTTACCCTGACAGGGATCCTTTCTTT	CASSYPDRDPFF	TRBJ1-1	.	TRBD1	TRBV6-6
TGCAGCTTCCGGGACAGGGCTAACTATGGCTACACCTTC	CSFRDRANYGYTF	TRBJ1-2	.	TRBD1	TRBV29-1
TGTGCCAGCAGTGAACGGGTTATGAACACTGAAGCTTTCTTT	CASSERVMNTEAFF	TRBJ1-1	.	.	TRBV6-1
TGTGCCAGTAGCCGGACGGTTGGAAACACCATATATTTT	CASSRTVGNTIYF	TRBJ1-3	.	.	TRBV19
TGCAGCGTTGAGAGGGGGGACACCGGGGAGCTGTTTTTT	CSVERGDTGELFF	TRBJ2-2	.	.	TRBV29-1
TGTGCCAGCAGTTTGGCAGCGGGGGGCGCCTCTCAAGAGACCCAGTACTTC	CASSLAAGGASQETQYF	TRBJ2-5	.	TRBD2	TRBV27
TGTGCCAGCAGCTTAGCCCCGGGAGTAAGCACAGATACGCAGTATTTT	CASSLAPGVSTDTQYF	TRBJ2-3	.	.	TRBV7-2
TGTGCCAGCAGCCATGGGAGGAGGGACACAGATACGCAGTATTTT	CASSHGRRDTDTQYF	TRBJ2-3	.	.	TRBV5-6
TGTGCCAGTAGTAGTAGCGGGGGGATCTACGAGCAGTACTTC	CASSSSGGIYEQYF	TRBJ2-7	.	TRBD2	TRBV19
TGTGCCACTTCCACCCCAGGACCTGGGGCCAACGTCCTGACTTTC	CATSTPGPGANVLTF	TRBJ2-6	.	.	TRBV7-9
TGTGCCAGCAGCTTGTCGGGACAGGGCTCCTACGAGCAGTACTTC	CASSLSGQGSYEQYF	TRBJ2-7	.	TRBD1	TRBV5-6